Below, one T cell receptor beta chain is given with its context. Primers included in the PCR were 60 Vbeta and 13 Jbeta primers. Clones were sequenced by immunoSEQ multiplex PCR, and TCRdb holds only the in-frame ones, with some missing. The table has some 140,000 clones, roughly 80% seen once. This sample was included in a study of cytomegalovirus exposure and HLA in healthy donors. V lost 3 bases to trimming and J lost 7 bases, with 6 bases between them. This CDR3 spans 11 amino acids. Germline CDR1 SEHNR, CDR2 FQNEAQ (reference sequence). This TCR was recovered from a woman between 45 and 60 years old in good health and CMV-seropositive. This chain joins TRBV7-9 and TRBJ1-2; D uncertain. Sequenced sample: PBMCs. CDR3 sequence: CASSFGGGYTF. The DNA of the CDR3 is TGTGCCAGCAGCTTTGGAGGTGGCTACACCTTC.